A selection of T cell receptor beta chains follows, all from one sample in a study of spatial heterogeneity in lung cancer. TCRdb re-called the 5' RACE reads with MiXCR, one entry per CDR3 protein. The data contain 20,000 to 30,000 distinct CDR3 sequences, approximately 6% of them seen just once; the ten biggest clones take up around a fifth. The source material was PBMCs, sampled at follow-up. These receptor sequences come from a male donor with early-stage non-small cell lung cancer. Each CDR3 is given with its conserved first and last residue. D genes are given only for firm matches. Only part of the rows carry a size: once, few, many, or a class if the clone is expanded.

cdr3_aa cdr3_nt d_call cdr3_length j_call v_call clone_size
CASSPRTTMNTEAFF TGTGCCAGCAGCCCCCGGACCACAATGAACACTGAAGCTTTCTTT . 15 TRBJ1-1 TRBV7-2 .
CATSVDRNNYNEQFF TGTGCCACCAGCGTAGACAGGAACAACTACAATGAGCAGTTCTTC . 15 TRBJ2-1 TRBV24-1 many
CASSLLGNIQYF TGTGCCAGCAGCTTATTGGGGAACATTCAGTACTTC . 12 TRBJ2-4 TRBV7-6 many
CASSPGLAVTGELFF TGTGCCAGCAGCCCGGGACTAGCAGTCACCGGGGAGCTGTTTTTT TRBD2 15 TRBJ2-2 TRBV3-1 many
CASSLELADYNEQFF TGTGCCAGCAGCTTAGAACTAGCGGATTACAATGAGCAGTTCTTC TRBD2 15 TRBJ2-1 TRBV7-2 many
CASSLPGRLRYF TGTGCCAGCAGCCTACCCGGGAGGCTCAGGTATTTT TRBD2 12 TRBJ2-3 TRBV3-1 many
CASSLGQGYSYEQYF TGTGCCAGCAGCTTAGGACAGGGATACTCCTACGAGCAGTACTTC TRBD1 15 TRBJ2-7 TRBV5-1 many
CASSLPGKTEAFF TGTGCCAGCAGCTTACCGGGAAAAACTGAAGCTTTCTTT . 13 TRBJ1-1 TRBV11-1 many
CAGTGTSGRISTDTQYF TGTGCCGGCACCGGGACTAGCGGGAGGATTAGCACAGATACGCAGTATTTT TRBD2 17 TRBJ2-3 TRBV28 .
CASSLGTGSGQPQHF TGCGCCAGCAGCTTGGGGACAGGGAGCGGTCAGCCCCAGCATTTT TRBD1 15 TRBJ1-5 TRBV5-1 few
CASSAHRGRKEQYF TGTGCCAGCAGCGCCCACAGGGGGCGTAAGGAACAGTACTTC TRBD1 14 TRBJ2-7 TRBV7-2 many
CASSVDLAGNEQFF TGCGCCAGCAGCGTGGATTTAGCGGGCAATGAGCAGTTCTTC TRBD2 14 TRBJ2-1 TRBV5-1 .
CASSPGPYNEQFF TGTGCCAGCAGTCCCGGGCCTTACAATGAGCAGTTCTTC . 13 TRBJ2-1 TRBV2 .
CSGQREGWGDTQYF TGCAGTGGTCAGCGGGAGGGATGGGGAGATACGCAGTATTTT TRBD2 14 TRBJ2-3 TRBV20-1 few
CASSQTSGYGTQYF TGCGCCAGCAGCCAAACTAGCGGTTATGGAACCCAGTACTTC TRBD2 14 TRBJ2-5 TRBV4-3 many
CASSPDPRGRRTEQYF TGTGCCAGCAGCCCTGACCCCCGGGGCCGCAGGACCGAGCAGTACTTC . 16 TRBJ2-7 TRBV6-2/TRBV6-3 many
CASSLSGGSQPQHF TGTGCCAGCAGTTTATCAGGGGGCAGCCAGCCCCAGCATTTT TRBD1 14 TRBJ1-5 TRBV12-3/TRBV12-4 few
CASSLGYPSNQPQHF TGTGCCAGCAGCTTAGGATACCCTAGCAATCAGCCCCAGCATTTT . 15 TRBJ1-5 TRBV7-8 few
CASSLRGGLAVNTGELFF TGTGCCAGCAGCTTACGGGGCGGGCTAGCGGTTAACACCGGGGAGCTGTTTTTT TRBD2 18 TRBJ2-2 TRBV7-3 .
CASSYSSSSGANVLTF TGTGCCAGCAGTTACTCTAGCAGCTCTGGGGCCAACGTCCTGACTTTC . 16 TRBJ2-6 TRBV6-2/TRBV6-3 .
CASSLDWGAYNEQFF TGTGCCAGCAGCTTGGATTGGGGTGCCTACAATGAGCAGTTCTTC . 15 TRBJ2-1 TRBV5-6 few
CASSLDRWGKLFF TGTGCCAGCAGCTTGGATCGATGGGGAAAACTGTTTTTT . 13 TRBJ1-4 TRBV7-8 many
CASSPRGYNEQFF TGTGCCAGTAGTCCGAGAGGGTACAATGAGCAGTTCTTC . 13 TRBJ2-1 TRBV19 many
CASSPGASQGTEAFF TGCGCCAGCAGCCCCGGGGCCTCACAGGGCACTGAAGCTTTCTTT . 15 TRBJ1-1 TRBV5-1 many
CASSPQGDFQETQYF TGTGCCAGCAGCCCGCAGGGGGACTTCCAAGAGACCCAGTACTTC . 15 TRBJ2-5 TRBV7-2 many
CASSGLAGGLSFYNEQFF TGTGCCAGCTCCGGACTAGCGGGAGGGTTGTCCTTCTACAATGAGCAGTTCTTC TRBD2 18 TRBJ2-1 TRBV6-2/TRBV6-3 many
CASRITTNTGELFF TGCGCCAGCAGAATCACGACGAACACCGGGGAGCTGTTTTTT . 14 TRBJ2-2 TRBV5-1 few
CATSDPTENYGYTF TGTGCCACCAGTGACCCGACCGAAAACTATGGCTACACCTTC . 14 TRBJ1-2 TRBV24-1 many
CSVDPGPQTTEAFF TGCAGCGTTGACCCAGGACCCCAGACCACTGAAGCTTTCTTT . 14 TRBJ1-1 TRBV29-1 many
CATSDSQGIGGYTF TGTGCCACCAGTGATTCGCAGGGAATCGGTGGCTACACCTTC . 14 TRBJ1-2 TRBV24-1 .